These 26 T cell receptor beta chains originate from one sample sequenced in a study of CD8 T cells in ankylosing spondylitis. Study-level findings and limits: Blood of patients with ankylosing spondylitis appeared to be characterized by a TCR beta motif of 8 or 9 highly homologous variants.

Each CDR3 protein gets one entry after TCRdb re-called the 5' RACE reads with MiXCR. The table has hundreds of thousands of distinct CDR3 sequences, 10% to 15% seen once. What these receptors recognize is not known. What was sequenced was blood, either unsorted or a sorted T cell fraction (not recorded which). Receptor source: a male donor with ankylosing spondylitis.

The table lists this clonotype with a few counts. The rearrangement joins TRBV20-1 to TRBJ1-2, with D unresolved. The CDR3 is 12 residues long. The ends were cut back, 3 bases at V and 8 bases at J, with 13 bases in the middle. Germline CDR1 reads DFQATT; CDR2 reads SNEGSKA (reference sequence). CDR3 DNA sequence: TGCAGTGCTAGCGCGCCAGCGGAAGGCTACACCTTC. It codes for CSASAPAEGYTF.

This sequence joins TRBV7-2 and TRBJ2-1; TRBD1 aligns across 12 bases. With 5 bases clipped from V and 7 bases from J, the junction kept 9 bases outside the gene matches. The CDR3 contains 16 residues. Per germline, CDR1 SGHTA and CDR2 FQGNSA. CDR3 nucleotide sequence: TGTGCCAGCAGCCCCCTCCGGGACAGGGGGCGTAATGAGCAGTTCTTC. It is translated as CASSPLRDRGRNEQFF.

The genes are TRBV5-1 and TRBJ2-1, with TRBD1 matching 8 bases. Germline V lookup: CDR1 SGHRS, CDR2 YFSETQ. This CDR3 spans 16 amino acids. The V gene end was trimmed by 4 bases and the J gene end by 3 bases; junction bases not matched to a gene: 9. The CDR3 here is CASSGDRLGFYNEQFF. CDR3 DNA sequence: TGCGCCAGCAGCGGGGACAGGCTGGGATTCTACAATGAGCAGTTCTTC. Drawing the rest from reference TRBV5-1 and TRBJ2-1, the complete variable domain is KAGVTQTPRYLIKTRGQQVTLSCSPISGHRSVSWYQQTPGQGLQFLFEYFSETQRNKGNFPGRFSGRQFSNSRSEMNVSTLELGDSALYLCASSGDRLGFYNEQFFGPGTRLTVL.

The rearrangement links TRBV6-5 to TRBJ2-4; D uncertain. The CDR3 covers 16 residues. Trimming took 4 bases from V and 0 from J, leaving 13 bases between them. Germline CDR1 MNHEY, CDR2 SVGAGI. CDR3 nucleotide sequence: TGTGCCAGCAGTTCTCATCCTGGCCTAGCCAAAAACATTCAGTACTTC. Translation gives CASSSHPGLAKNIQYF.

This clonotype has a handful of counts. Written as DNA, the CDR3 is TGTGCCAGCAGCTTAAGAACCTTTGCCACAGATACGCAGTATTTT. As protein: CASSLRTFATDTQYF. This sequence joins TRBV7-2 and TRBJ2-3; D not resolved. This CDR3 comprises 15 residues. CDR1 SGHTA and CDR2 FQGNSA come from the germline V gene. Between the trimmed V and J ends, which lost 2 bases and 2 bases, there was a span of 11 bases.

This clonotype was seen only a few times. This chain links TRBV20-1 with TRBJ2-7; 10 nucleotides align to TRBD2. Germline CDR1 DFQATT, CDR2 SNEGSKA (reference sequence). Unmatched junction bases numbered 15, after V lost 4 bases and J lost 6 bases. The CDR3 totals 16 residues. CDR3 loop: CSAKTPGLAGVGEQYF. The DNA for the CDR3 is TGCAGTGCTAAAACCCCGGGGCTAGCGGGAGTAGGCGAGCAGTACTTC.

This chain uses TRBV12-3 or TRBV12-4 with TRBJ1-1; D is undetermined. The V end was cut by 0 bases, the J end by 6 bases, with 8 bases between. The CDR3 loop spans 13 amino acids. CDR3 in amino acids: CASSLAGIAEAFF. CDR3 nucleotides: TGTGCCAGCAGTTTAGCGGGGATCGCTGAAGCTTTCTTT.

This chain connects TRBV4-1 to TRBJ1-2; 9 nucleotides line up with TRBD1. Trimming took 4 bases from V and 2 from J; bases not matched to a gene: 8. Germline V gene sequence: CDR1 MGHRA, CDR2 YSYEKL. The CDR3 is 16 amino acids. The CDR3 loop reads CASSLAGTGFNYGYTF. The CDR3 DNA follows: TGCGCCAGCAGCCTAGCGGGGACAGGGTTCAACTATGGCTACACCTTC.

The chain is built from TRBV5-1 and TRBJ1-3, with a tentative D call TRBD1 (6 bases). The CDR3 runs to 16 residues. V lost 4 bases, J lost 0 bases, and 14 bases lay in between. CDR1 and CDR2 (germline): SGHRS, YFSETQ. CDR3 region: CASSPQGSRSGNTIYF. DNA of the CDR3: TGCGCCAGCAGCCCCCAGGGGTCTCGCTCTGGAAACACCATATATTTT. The full variable domain, completed using reference TRBV5-1 and TRBJ1-3, is KAGVTQTPRYLIKTRGQQVTLSCSPISGHRSVSWYQQTPGQGLQFLFEYFSETQRNKGNFPGRFSGRQFSNSRSEMNVSTLELGDSALYLCASSPQGSRSGNTIYFGEGSWLTVV.

This chain links TRBV29-1 with TRBJ2-5; 7 bases are a match to TRBD2. Germline trimming cut 6 bases from V and 5 bases from J; bases unmatched to any gene: 15. Germline CDR1 and CDR2: SQVTM and ANQGSEA. This CDR3 has 15 residues. The CDR3 DNA follows: TGCAGCGTCGCCCTTGAGGCGGGAGTGGGTGAGACCCAGTACTTC. Amino acid sequence: CSVALEAGVGETQYF.

This clonotype was counted between two and nine times. The rearrangement uses TRBV21-1 and TRBJ2-1; the table calls TRBD2, which could not be checked here. TRBV21-1 is a listed pseudogene. The CDR3 consists of 17 residues. CDR3 loop: CASSRASSGKWFNEQFF. DNA for the CDR3: TGTGCCAGCAGCAGGGCCTCTAGCGGGAAGTGGTTCAATGAGCAGTTCTTC.

This clonotype was picked up a small number of times. This sequence joins TRBV4-3 and TRBJ2-3; TRBD1 is a possible D gene (6 bases). CDR1 is LGHNA and CDR2 is YSLEER in the germline V gene. This CDR3 contains 15 residues. Trimming cost V 4 bases and J 2 bases, with 13 bases left between them. CDR3 nucleotide sequence: TGCGCCAGCAGCCCCCGCCGGGACATCACAGATACGCAGTATTTT. It codes for CASSPRRDITDTQYF.

This clonotype was found a few times. The genes are TRBV20-1 and TRBJ1-2; D uncertain. V was shortened by 3 bases and J by 4 bases, with 9 bases between the two germline ends. CDR3 size: 12 residues. CDR1 and CDR2 from the germline V gene are DFQATT and SNEGSKA (reference sequence). The CDR3 is CSASRRIYGYTF. CDR3 coding DNA: TGCAGTGCTAGTCGGCGGATCTATGGCTACACCTTC.

This clonotype was detected a few times. The chain uses TRBV10-2 and TRBJ2-5, with D perhaps TRBD1 (6 bases). Germline lookup yields CDR1 WSHSY and CDR2 SAAADI. CDR3 size: 14 residues. V gave up 4 bases and J gave up 1 base, with 10 bases separating them. The CDR3 DNA reads TGCGCCAGCAGTGCCACAGGGTTCCAAGAGACCCAGTACTTC. It specifies CASSATGFQETQYF.

This clonotype has a count of ten or more. This sequence joins TRBV5-1 and TRBJ2-2, with TRBD1 as a possible D gene (6 bases). Trimming took off 2 bases at V and 0 bases at J, with 8 bases between the two ends. This CDR3 is built from 15 residues. CDR1 is SGHRS, CDR2 YFSETQ, per germline. The CDR3 DNA sequence: TGCGCCAGCAGCTTACAGGGCGCGAACACCGGGGAGCTGTTTTTT. The encoded protein is CASSLQGANTGELFF.

This clonotype was detected many times. This chain connects TRBV29-1 to TRBJ2-7; D is unresolved. The V end lost 6 bases, the J end lost 3 bases, and 18 bases lay between the germline ends. Germline V gene lookup returns CDR1 SQVTM and CDR2 ANQGSEA. The CDR3 extends over 14 amino acids. The CDR3, as DNA: TGCAGCGTGAAAAACACAGAAGGCAGCTACGAGCAGTACTTC. It codes for CSVKNTEGSYEQYF.

This clonotype was picked up a small number of times. The rearrangement joins TRBV6-5 to TRBJ1-1; D is undetermined. The germline gives CDR1 MNHEY, CDR2 SVGAGI. This CDR3 contains 15 residues. The germline V and J ends were trimmed by 0 bases and 5 bases, with 13 bases remaining between them. CDR3 DNA: TGTGCCAGCAGTTACTCGACAATGATTGGGACTGAAGCTTTCTTT. Amino acid sequence: CASSYSTMIGTEAFF.

This clonotype has more than one count but fewer than ten. This CDR3 reads CASGQNTGELFF. The CDR3 nucleotides read TGTGCTAGTGGTCAAAACACCGGGGAGCTGTTTTTT. The gene calls are TRBV12-5 and TRBJ2-2; D gene unclear. Germline lookup yields CDR1 LGHNT and CDR2 FRNRAP. The CDR3 covers 12 residues. V lost 5 bases, J lost 2 bases, and 3 bases lay in between. Full variable domain (remainder filled in from reference TRBV12-5 and TRBJ2-2): DARVTQTPRHKVTEMGQEVTMRCQPILGHNTVFWYRQTMMQGLELLAYFRNRAPLDDSGMPKDRFSAEMPDATLATLKIQPSEPRDSAVYFCASGQNTGELFFGEGSRLTVL.

Turning to this clonotype: This may arise from a read error, as a much more abundant clone is one base away. The chain recombines TRBV3-1 with TRBJ2-1; no firm D call. There are 17 residues in the CDR3. CDR1 is LGHDT and CDR2 is YNNKEL in the germline V gene (reference sequence). The CDR3 region is CTSSLDFGFNDDNEQFF. The CDR3 coding sequence is TGTACCAGCAGTTTAGATTTCGGGTTCAACGATGACAATGAGCAGTTCTTC.

The rearrangement joins TRBV11-2 to TRBJ2-7, with a tentative D call TRBD1 (5 bases). This CDR3 contains 15 residues. Germline V gene data show CDR1 as SGHAT and CDR2 as FQNNGV. Trimming took off 2 bases at V and 0 bases at J, with 11 bases between the two ends. In DNA, the CDR3 is TGTGCCAGCAGCTTACAGGGAAGGGCCTCCTACGAGCAGTACTTC. Translated: CASSLQGRASYEQYF.

The table lists this clonotype with many counts. This chain uses TRBV20-1 with TRBJ2-7; D is tentatively TRBD1 or TRBD2 (5 bases each). In germline, CDR1 is DFQATT, CDR2 SNEGSKA (reference sequence). This CDR3 contains 13 residues. Trimming left V 4 bases short and J 4 bases short, with 14 bases between. The CDR3 loop reads CSAIRGAPYEQYF. CDR3 sequence (DNA): TGCAGTGCTATTCGAGGGGCCCCTTACGAGCAGTACTTC.

Only a few counts were recorded for this clonotype. The chain joins TRBV7-2 to TRBJ1-1; no clear D gene. V was trimmed by 8 bases and J by 6 bases, leaving 19 bases between them. This CDR3 region has 14 residues. The germline V gene encodes CDR1 SGHTA and CDR2 FQGNSA. The CDR3 sequence is CASWGGTLLAEAFF. DNA for the CDR3: TGTGCCAGCTGGGGAGGAACTTTGCTGGCTGAAGCTTTCTTT. Supplemented by reference TRBV7-2 and TRBJ1-1, the full variable domain reads GAGVSQSPSNKVTEKGKDVELRCDPISGHTALYWYRQSLGQGLEFLIYFQGNSAPDKSGLPSDRFSAERTGGSVSTLTIQRTQQEDSAVYLCASWGGTLLAEAFFGQGTRLTVV.

This clonotype has more than one count but fewer than ten. This rearrangement joins TRBV7-9 to TRBJ2-7; TRBD2 matches at 7 bases. The CDR3 consists of 15 residues. Germline V CDR1 and CDR2: SEHNR, FQNEAQ (reference sequence). J lost 2 bases, V lost 6 bases, and 10 bases had no gene match. The CDR3 loop reads CASRKEGRGAYEQYF. The CDR3 DNA sequence: TGTGCCAGCAGGAAAGAAGGTCGGGGGGCCTACGAGCAGTACTTC.

This rearrangement joins TRBV3-1 to TRBJ2-7, with D perhaps assigned TRBD1 or TRBD2 (5 bases each). In germline, CDR1 is LGHDT, CDR2 YNNKEL (reference sequence). The V end was cut by 1 base, the J end by 0 bases, with 10 bases between. The CDR3 is made up of 15 amino acids. CDR3: CASSQAGTFSYEQYF. CDR3 nucleotide sequence: TGTGCCAGCAGCCAAGCCGGGACGTTCTCCTACGAGCAGTACTTC.

With regard to this clonotype: A much larger clone sits a single nucleotide away, making a read error possible. The chain joins TRBV29-1 to TRBJ2-3, with 9 bases matching TRBD2. This CDR3 is built from 16 residues. The V gene end was trimmed by 0 bases and the J gene end by 5 bases; junction bases not matched to a gene: 9. CDR1 is SQVTM, CDR2 ANQGSEA, per germline. CDR3 sequence: CSVEDAASGEIDTQYF. The CDR3 region has the DNA TGCAGCGTTGAAGATGCCGCTAGCGGGGAAATAGATACGCAGTATTTT.

This clonotype showed up just a few times. The rearrangement joins TRBV9 to TRBJ1-5; D may be TRBD1 (6 bases). Trimming shortened V by 0 bases and J by 5 bases, and 12 bases separated the two germline ends. CDR1 is SGDLS and CDR2 is YYNGEE in the germline V gene. The CDR3 covers 15 residues. The CDR3 here is CASSVAGESYQPQHF. Written as DNA, the CDR3 is TGTGCCAGCAGCGTAGCAGGGGAATCCTATCAGCCCCAGCATTTT.